This T cell receptor (beta chain) was recovered during a study of T cells after yellow fever vaccination. Study at large: Low-cell-number fractions were prepared with SMART-Seq v4 Ultra Low Input. Overall study findings and caveats: Post-booster samples contained most primary-vaccination clones (just under 98% CD4, around 89% CD8).

This clonotype was recorded at least ten times. Its cognate antigen is unknown. UMIs were added to TCR cDNA along with a universal primer site when it was made by 5'RACE template switching. Each CDR3 protein gets one entry after TCRdb re-called the 5' RACE reads with MiXCR. The table includes roughly 340,000 distinct CDR3 sequences, 3% to 4.5% detected once. This receptor was obtained from a man aged 18 to 30 who received the YFV17D yellow fever vaccine. The material was PBMCs, obtained 5 days after the yellow fever booster vaccination.

The CDR3 is CASSSAGNTQYF. As DNA, the CDR3 is TGTGCCAGTAGTAGCGCAGGGAATACGCAGTATTTT. This chain links TRBV19 with TRBJ2-3; tentatively, D is TRBD1 (5 bases). The CDR3 is made up of 12 amino acids. V dropped 4 bases and J dropped 7 bases, with 9 bases sitting between them. Germline V gene lookup returns CDR1 LNHDA and CDR2 SQIVND (reference sequence).